The 6 T cell receptor beta chains given below trace back to one sample, sequenced in a study of blood T cell repertoires in COVID-19. Sequenced by immunoSEQ multiplex PCR; TCRdb stores in-frame clones only, minus some. The sample includes around 120,000 clones, 87% seen only once; the top ten take less than 30%. The specimen was peripheral blood. These receptors were obtained from a woman between 65 and 79 years old with acute or convalescent COVID-19.

The genes are TRBV7-2 and TRBJ2-7; D unresolved. V lost 3 bases and J 6 bases, leaving 12 bases between the germline ends. The germline CDR1 and CDR2 sequences are SGHTA and FQGNSA. This CDR3 is 13 amino acids long. This CDR3 reads CASSFGGSLEQYF. CDR3 DNA sequence: TGTGCCAGCAGCTTCGGCGGAAGCCTCGAGCAGTACTTC. Filled out from reference TRBV7-2 and TRBJ2-7, the complete variable domain reads GAGVSQSPSNKVTEKGKDVELRCDPISGHTALYWYRQSLGQGLEFLIYFQGNSAPDKSGLPSDRFSAERTGGSVSTLTIQRTQQEDSAVYLCASSFGGSLEQYFGPGTRLTVT.

The chain joins TRBV7-6 to TRBJ2-3, with D possibly TRBD2 on 5 matching bases. Trimming shortened V by 1 base and J by 2 bases, and 13 bases separated the two germline ends. There are 16 residues in the CDR3. In germline, CDR1 is SGHVS, CDR2 FNYEAQ. The CDR3 nucleotides read TGTGCCAGCAGCTTAGGAGCCGGGATACACACAGATACGCAGTATTTT. Protein product: CASSLGAGIHTDTQYF.

The chain links TRBV10-2 to TRBJ2-1; 8 nucleotides agree with TRBD1. CDR1 and CDR2 from the germline V gene are WSHSY and SAAADI. After removal of 1 base from V and 7 bases from J, the junction contained 6 bases not matched to a gene. This CDR3 region has 15 residues. DNA for the CDR3: TGCGCCAGCAGTGAGTTGTCAGGGGGCCGGAATGAGCAGTTCTTC. Encoded protein: CASSELSGGRNEQFF.

V usage is TRBV7-2 and J usage is TRBJ1-1; D is perhaps TRBD1 (5 bases). Trimming stripped 0 bases from V and 4 bases from J, with 12 bases between. Germline V gene lookup returns CDR1 SGHTA and CDR2 FQGNSA. The CDR3 is made up of 15 amino acids. The CDR3 loop is CASSLAGFRATEAFF. The CDR3, as DNA: TGTGCCAGCAGCTTAGCGGGCTTCAGGGCCACTGAAGCTTTCTTT.

The chain combines TRBV11-2 with TRBJ1-3, with 7 bases aligning to TRBD1. This CDR3 is 18 amino acids long. V trimming: 6 bases; J trimming: 0 bases; junction bases outside the gene matches: 14. The V gene's germline CDR1 is SGHAT and CDR2 FQNNGV. Written as DNA, the CDR3 is TGTGCCAGCAGGAAACACGGATCAGGGGGATACTCTGGAAACACCATATATTTT. Encoded protein: CASRKHGSGGYSGNTIYF.

This rearrangement joins TRBV10-2 to TRBJ2-5; 7 nucleotides match TRBD1. Germline V gives CDR1 WSHSY, CDR2 SAAADI. The J segment lost 2 bases and the V segment lost 10 bases, leaving 7 bases of the junction unmatched. The CDR3 length is 13 residues. CDR3 sequence (DNA): TGCGCCACCTCCGGACAGGTTCAAGAGACCCAGTACTTC. Amino acid sequence: CATSGQVQETQYF.